What follows are 10 T cell receptor beta chains derived from one specimen sequenced in a study of blood T cell repertoires in COVID-19. The assay was immunoSEQ multiplex PCR, and TCRdb's table has in-frame clones only and misses some. In the table there are about 240,000 clones, roughly 80% of which are singletons. The specimen was peripheral blood. All receptors derive from a woman older than 75 with COVID-19, enrolled during active disease.

The chain has TRBV2 and TRBJ1-5; D is uncertain. Germline CDR1 and CDR2: SNHLY and FYNNEI. Trimming cost V 5 bases and J 2 bases, with 16 bases left between them. The CDR3 extends over 16 amino acids. CDR3 DNA sequence: TGTGCCAGCAGTACGAAGACCTTACTAGGCAATCAGCCCCAGCATTTT. Translation: CASSTKTLLGNQPQHF.

This clone was detected only once. The gene calls are TRBV29-1 and TRBJ1-2; D not resolved. This CDR3 is 13 amino acids long. Looked up from germline, CDR1 is SQVTM and CDR2 is ANQGSEA. The ends were cut back, 7 bases at V and 0 bases at J, with 12 bases in the middle. This CDR3 reads CSATTGTNYGYTF. CDR3 DNA: TGCAGCGCCACGACGGGTACTAACTATGGCTACACCTTC. The full variable domain, completed using reference TRBV29-1 and TRBJ1-2, is SAVISQKPSRDICQRGTSLTIQCQVDSQVTMMFWYRQQPGQSLTLIATANQGSEATYESGFVIDKFPISRPNLTFSTLTVSNMSPEDSSIYLCSATTGTNYGYTFGSGTRLTVV.

J is TRBJ1-5 and V is TRBV6-5; TRBD1 matches at 10 bases. Germline V gives CDR1 MNHEY, CDR2 SVGAGI. The CDR3 runs to 12 residues. Unmatched junction bases numbered 1, after V lost 8 bases and J lost 6 bases. The CDR3 DNA reads TGTGCCAGCGGGACAGGGGCTCAGCCCCAGCATTTT. This sequence encodes CASGTGAQPQHF.

The chain recombines TRBV12-3 or TRBV12-4 with TRBJ2-1; D not resolved. Trimming took off 1 base at V and 12 bases at J, with 13 bases between the two ends. The CDR3 is 13 residues long. Here the CDR3 reads CASSLVERSTQFF. Here the CDR3 DNA reads TGTGCCAGCAGTTTAGTGGAGAGATCAACGCAGTTCTTC.

This clone appeared once. This chain joins TRBV9 and TRBJ1-3; perhaps TRBD1 as D (6 bases). There are 17 residues in the CDR3. V was trimmed by 0 bases and J by 0 bases, leaving 13 bases between them. The germline CDR1 and CDR2 sequences are SGDLS and YYNGEE. The chain's CDR3 is CASSVDPGQFSGNTIYF. The CDR3 bases are TGTGCCAGCAGCGTAGACCCCGGACAGTTCTCTGGAAACACCATATATTTT.

Note on this clone: Other DNA sequences in the sample encode the same CDR3. CDR3 DNA: TGCGCCAGCAGCTCCCAGGGGGGGAACACTGAAGCTTTCTTT. Amino acids: CASSSQGGNTEAFF. The genes are TRBV5-1 and TRBJ1-1; 7 bases line up with TRBD1. Per germline, CDR1 SGHRS and CDR2 YFSETQ. J gave up 1 base and V 3 bases, and 3 bases lay outside the gene matches. This CDR3 is built from 14 residues.

J is TRBJ2-3 and V is TRBV5-1; tentatively, D is TRBD1 (5 bases). The V end lost 2 bases, the J end lost 6 bases, and 22 bases lay between the germline ends. CDR1 is SGHRS, CDR2 YFSETQ, per germline. The CDR3 consists of 17 residues. The CDR3 DNA is TGCGCCAGCAGCTTAGGGTACAAAGGGGCCCCGTCGGATACGCAGTATTTT. The encoded protein is CASSLGYKGAPSDTQYF.

The V gene is TRBV4-2, the J gene TRBJ2-2; 10 nucleotides match TRBD2. Germline V CDR1 and CDR2: LGHNA, YNFKEQ. The trim removed 0 bases at V and 1 base at J, leaving 8 bases unmatched. The CDR3 sequence is 19 residues long. Here the CDR3 DNA reads TGTGCCAGCAGCCAAGATCCTACAAGCGGGAGGGTGAACACCGGGGAGCTGTTTTTT. Translating it yields CASSQDPTSGRVNTGELFF.

The chain joins TRBV30 to TRBJ2-5; tentatively, D is TRBD2 (7 bases). Trimming shortened V by 2 bases and J by 9 bases, and 13 bases separated the two germline ends. This CDR3 is 12 amino acids long. CDR1 and CDR2 from the germline V gene are GTSNPN and SVGIG (reference sequence). The CDR3 sequence: CAWSPRGRAQYF. CDR3 DNA: TGTGCCTGGAGTCCGCGGGGGCGGGCCCAGTACTTC.

The CDR3 region is CATSTRQAPITEAFF. Here the CDR3 DNA reads TGTGCCACCAGCACCAGACAGGCCCCAATCACTGAAGCTTTCTTT. This rearrangement joins TRBV15 to TRBJ1-1, with TRBD1 as a possible D gene (6 bases). This CDR3 region has 15 residues. Trimming took 4 bases from V and 4 from J, leaving 16 bases between them. Per the germline V gene, CDR1 is LNHNV and CDR2 is YYDKDF (reference sequence).